Listed here is a single T cell receptor (beta chain). The antigen remains undetermined. With 4 bases removed from V and 0 bases from J, the gap between germline ends came to 13 bases. Looked up from germline, CDR1 is MNHEY and CDR2 is SMNVEV (reference sequence). This CDR3 spans 17 amino acids. 13 Jbeta primers and 60 Vbeta primers were used for the PCR. The protocol was immunoSEQ multiplex PCR, while the TCRdb copy is restricted to in-frame clones and leaves out a portion. Of tens of thousands of clones listed, about 81% are singletons. The source of the sample is a study of cytomegalovirus exposure and HLA in healthy donors. Whole-study results and caveats: According to a later analysis, donors in an Asian-associated ancestry cluster reportedly had fewer N-insertions than the roughly 670-donor mean. Most observed TCR sequences were rare, whereas some public TCRs were detected in many donors. Cytomegalovirus association was assigned to around 150 TCR beta chains. According to an earlier analysis, most TCR beta V segments yielded productive rearrangements about 87% or about 30% of the time.

This receptor was taken from a human donor in good health. Material for sequencing was PBMCs. The chain is built from TRBV27 and TRBJ1-6, with D possibly being TRBD1 (5 bases). The CDR3 spells CASSSGHPSSYNSPLHF. CDR3 DNA: TGTGCCAGCAGTTCCGGACACCCGAGCTCCTATAATTCACCCCTCCACTTT.